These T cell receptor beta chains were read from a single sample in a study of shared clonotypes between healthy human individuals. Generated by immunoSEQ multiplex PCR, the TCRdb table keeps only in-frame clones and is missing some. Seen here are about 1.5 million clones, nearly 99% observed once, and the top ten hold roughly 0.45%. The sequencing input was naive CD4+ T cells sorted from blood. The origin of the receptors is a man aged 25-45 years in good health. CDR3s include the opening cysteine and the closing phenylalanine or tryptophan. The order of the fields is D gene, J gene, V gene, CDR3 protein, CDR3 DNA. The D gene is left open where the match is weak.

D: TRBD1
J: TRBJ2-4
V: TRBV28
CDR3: CASIGQGLSSIQYF
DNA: TGTGCCAGCATCGGACAGGGGCTCTCGAGCATTCAGTACTTC

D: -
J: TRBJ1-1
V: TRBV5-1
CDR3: CASSSQVGGTEAFF
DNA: TGCGCCAGCAGCTCACAGGTCGGGGGCACTGAAGCTTTCTTT

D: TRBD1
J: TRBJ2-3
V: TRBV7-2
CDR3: CASSMDRVTGTDTQYF
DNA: TGTGCCAGCAGCATGGACAGGGTAACAGGGACAGATACGCAGTATTTT

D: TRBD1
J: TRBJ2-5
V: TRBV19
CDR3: CASSMVGGTGVQETQYF
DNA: TGTGCCAGTAGTATGGTTGGCGGGACAGGGGTGCAAGAGACCCAGTACTTC

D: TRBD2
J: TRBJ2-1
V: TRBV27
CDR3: CASSLLGLAGVNEQFF
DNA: TGTGCCAGCAGTTTACTCGGACTAGCGGGAGTCAATGAGCAGTTCTTC

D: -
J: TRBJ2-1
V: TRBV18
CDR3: CASSPYASNEQFF
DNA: TGTGCCAGCTCACCATACGCTAGCAATGAGCAGTTCTTC

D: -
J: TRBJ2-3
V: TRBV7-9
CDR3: CASSQTDVRWTDTQYF
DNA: TGTGCCAGCAGCCAAACCGACGTCAGGTGGACAGATACGCAGTATTTT

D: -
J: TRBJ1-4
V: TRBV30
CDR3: CAWRGWLEENEKLFF
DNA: TGTGCCTGGAGGGGATGGTTAGAGGAAAATGAAAAACTGTTTTTT

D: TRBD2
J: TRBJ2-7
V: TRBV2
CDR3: CASKTSGYEQYF
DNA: TGTGCCAGCAAGACTAGCGGCTACGAGCAGTACTTC

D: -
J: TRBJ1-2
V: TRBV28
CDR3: CASSSLYGYTF
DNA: TGTGCCAGCTCTTCCCTCTATGGCTACACCTTC

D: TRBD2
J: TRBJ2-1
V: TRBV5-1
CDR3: CASSHGLAGSYNEQFF
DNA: TGCGCCAGCAGCCACGGACTAGCGGGGTCCTACAATGAGCAGTTCTTC

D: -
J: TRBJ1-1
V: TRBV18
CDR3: CASSPGTGPDTEAFF
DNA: TGTGCCAGCTCACCAGGGACGGGGCCAGACACTGAAGCTTTCTTT

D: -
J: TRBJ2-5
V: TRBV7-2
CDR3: CASSLAPVRGRGEETQYF
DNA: TGTGCCAGCAGCTTAGCCCCCGTCCGGGGCAGGGGAGAAGAGACCCAGTACTTC

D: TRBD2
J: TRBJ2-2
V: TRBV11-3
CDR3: CASRFAGSGITGELFF
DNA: TGTGCCAGCCGATTCGCCGGTAGCGGGATAACCGGGGAGCTGTTTTTT

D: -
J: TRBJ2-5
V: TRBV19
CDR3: CASSIGWGETQYF
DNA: TGTGCCAGTAGTATAGGGTGGGGAGAGACCCAGTACTTC

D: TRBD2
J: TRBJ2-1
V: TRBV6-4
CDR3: CASSDSTVRGGRASDEQFF
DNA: TGTGCCAGCAGTGACTCGACGGTACGGGGTGGGAGGGCCTCGGATGAGCAGTTCTTC

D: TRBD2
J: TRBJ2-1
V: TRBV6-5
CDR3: CASSSGTSWNEQFF
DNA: TGTGCCAGCAGTTCCGGGACTAGCTGGAATGAGCAGTTCTTC

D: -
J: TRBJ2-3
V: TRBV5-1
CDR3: CASSSGLTSTDTQYF
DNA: TGCGCCAGCAGCTCGGGACTCACTAGCACAGATACGCAGTATTTT

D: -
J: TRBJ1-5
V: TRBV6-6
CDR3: CASSYSRGSNQPQHF
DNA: TGTGCCAGCAGTTACTCCCGGGGTAGCAATCAGCCCCAGCATTTT

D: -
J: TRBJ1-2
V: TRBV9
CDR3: CASSVAGANYGYTF
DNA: TGTGCCAGCAGCGTTGCGGGGGCCAACTATGGCTACACCTTC

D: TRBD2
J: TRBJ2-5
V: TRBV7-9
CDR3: CASSLGAAGGSETQYF
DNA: TGTGCCAGCAGCTTAGGCGCAGCGGGAGGGTCAGAGACCCAGTACTTC

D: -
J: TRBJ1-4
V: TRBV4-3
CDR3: CASSQDLGSTNEKLFF
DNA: TGCGCCAGCAGCCAAGATTTAGGAAGCACTAATGAAAAACTGTTTTTT